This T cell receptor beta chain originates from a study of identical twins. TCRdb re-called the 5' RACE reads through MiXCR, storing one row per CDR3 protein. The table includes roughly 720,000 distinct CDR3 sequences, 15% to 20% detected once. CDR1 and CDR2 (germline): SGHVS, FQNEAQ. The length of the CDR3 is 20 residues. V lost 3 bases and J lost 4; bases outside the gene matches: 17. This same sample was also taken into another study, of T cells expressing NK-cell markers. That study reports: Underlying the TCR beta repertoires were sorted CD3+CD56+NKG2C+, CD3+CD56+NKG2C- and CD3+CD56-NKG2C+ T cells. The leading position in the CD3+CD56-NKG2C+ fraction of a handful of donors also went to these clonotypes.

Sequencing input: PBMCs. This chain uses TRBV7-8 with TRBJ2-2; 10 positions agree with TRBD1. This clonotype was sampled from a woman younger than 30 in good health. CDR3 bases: TGTGCCAGCAGCTTCGGATTGACAGGGGGCGGAGGGAAGGCCACCGGGGAGCTGTTTTTT. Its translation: CASSFGLTGGGGKATGELFF. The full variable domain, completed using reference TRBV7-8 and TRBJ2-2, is GAGVSQSPRYKVAKRGQDVALRCDPISGHVSLFWYQQALGQGPEFLTYFQNEAQLDKSGLPSDRFFAERPEGSVSTLKIQRTQQEDSAVYLCASSFGLTGGGGKATGELFFGEGSRLTVL.